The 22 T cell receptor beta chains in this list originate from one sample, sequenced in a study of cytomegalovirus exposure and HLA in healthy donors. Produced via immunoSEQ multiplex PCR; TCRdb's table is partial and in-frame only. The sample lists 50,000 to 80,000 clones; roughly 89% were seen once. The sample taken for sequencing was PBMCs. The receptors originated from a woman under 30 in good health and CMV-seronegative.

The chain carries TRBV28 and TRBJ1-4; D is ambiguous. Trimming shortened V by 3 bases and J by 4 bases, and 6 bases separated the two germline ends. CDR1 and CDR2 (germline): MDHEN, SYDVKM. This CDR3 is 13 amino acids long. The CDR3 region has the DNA TGTGCCAGCAGTTTGCGAGATAATGAAAAACTGTTTTTT. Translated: CASSLRDNEKLFF.

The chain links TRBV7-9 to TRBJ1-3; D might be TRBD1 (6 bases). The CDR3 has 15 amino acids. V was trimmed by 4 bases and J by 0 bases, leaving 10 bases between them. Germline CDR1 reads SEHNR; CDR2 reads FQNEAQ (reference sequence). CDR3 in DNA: TGTGCCAGCAGCTCCGGACAGAGCTCTGGAAACACCATATATTTT. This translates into CASSSGQSSGNTIYF.

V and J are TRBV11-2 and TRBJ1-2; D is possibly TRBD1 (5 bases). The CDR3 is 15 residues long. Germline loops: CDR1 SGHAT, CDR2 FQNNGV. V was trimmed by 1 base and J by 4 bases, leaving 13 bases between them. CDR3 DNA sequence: TGTGCCAGCAGCTTAGGTGGGGCGCTCGGCTATGGCTACACCTTC. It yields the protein CASSLGGALGYGYTF.

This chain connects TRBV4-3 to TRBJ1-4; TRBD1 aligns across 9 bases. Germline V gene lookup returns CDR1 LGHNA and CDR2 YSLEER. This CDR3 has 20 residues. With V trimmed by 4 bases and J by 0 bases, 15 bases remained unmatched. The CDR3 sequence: CASSRRFNPGQGSTNEKLFF. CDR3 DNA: TGCGCCAGCAGCCGGAGATTCAACCCGGGACAGGGATCAACTAATGAAAAACTGTTTTTT.

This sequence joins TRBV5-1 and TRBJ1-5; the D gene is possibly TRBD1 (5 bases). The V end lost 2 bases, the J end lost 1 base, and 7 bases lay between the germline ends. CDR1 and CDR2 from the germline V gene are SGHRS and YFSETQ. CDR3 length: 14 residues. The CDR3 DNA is TGCGCCAGCAGCTTAGGGGTAAGCAATCAGCCCCAGCATTTT. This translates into CASSLGVSNQPQHF.

This CDR3 reads CASSPGLAGGGYEQYF. CDR3 DNA: TGTGCCAGCAGCCCGGGACTAGCGGGAGGGGGCTACGAGCAGTACTTC. V and J are TRBV4-2 and TRBJ2-7, with 16 bases fitting TRBD2. The V gene end was trimmed by 4 bases and the J gene end by 3 bases; junction bases not matched to a gene: 3. The CDR3 has 16 residues. In germline, CDR1 is LGHNA, CDR2 YNFKEQ.

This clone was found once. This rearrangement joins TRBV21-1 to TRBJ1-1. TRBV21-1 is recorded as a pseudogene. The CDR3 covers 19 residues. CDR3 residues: CASSKVRSAEDLSNTEAFF. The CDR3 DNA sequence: TGTGCCAGCAGCAAAGTACGATCGGCGGAGGATCTCTCTAACACTGAAGCTTTCTTT.

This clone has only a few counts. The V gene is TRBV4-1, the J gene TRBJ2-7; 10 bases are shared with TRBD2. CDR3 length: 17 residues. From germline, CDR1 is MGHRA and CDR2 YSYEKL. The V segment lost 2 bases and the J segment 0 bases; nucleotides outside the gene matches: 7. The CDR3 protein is CASSQNALAGASYEQYF. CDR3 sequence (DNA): TGCGCCAGCAGCCAAAACGCTCTAGCGGGAGCCTCCTACGAGCAGTACTTC.

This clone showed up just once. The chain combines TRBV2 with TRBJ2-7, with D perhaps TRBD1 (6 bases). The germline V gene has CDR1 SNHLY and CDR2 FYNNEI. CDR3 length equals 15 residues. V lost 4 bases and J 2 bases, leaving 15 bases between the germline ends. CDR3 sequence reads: CASSGLQGLTYEQYF. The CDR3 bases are TGTGCCAGCAGTGGTTTGCAGGGGCTAACCTACGAGCAGTACTTC.

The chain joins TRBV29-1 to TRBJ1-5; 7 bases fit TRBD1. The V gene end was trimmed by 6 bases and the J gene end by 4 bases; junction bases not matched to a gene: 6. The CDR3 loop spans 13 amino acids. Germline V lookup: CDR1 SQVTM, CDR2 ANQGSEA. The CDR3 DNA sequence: TGCAGCGTGGGGACAGTAGGAAATCAGCCCCAGCATTTT. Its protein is CSVGTVGNQPQHF.

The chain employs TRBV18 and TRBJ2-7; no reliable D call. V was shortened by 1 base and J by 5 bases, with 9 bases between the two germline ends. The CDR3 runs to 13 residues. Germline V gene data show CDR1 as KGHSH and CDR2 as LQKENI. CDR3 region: CASSPLLGDEQYF. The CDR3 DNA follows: TGTGCCAGCTCACCACTTCTGGGCGACGAGCAGTACTTC.

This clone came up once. The DNA of the CDR3 is TGTGCCAGCAGCCCAGAGATAGGGGGCGATCAACCCCAGTACTTC. The encoded protein is CASSPEIGGDQPQYF. The rearrangement links TRBV7-7 to TRBJ2-5, with 7 nucleotides matching TRBD1. Per the germline V gene, CDR1 is SSHAT and CDR2 is FNYEAQ (reference sequence). CDR3 length: 15 amino acids. The J segment lost 9 bases and the V segment lost 5 bases, leaving 15 bases of the junction unmatched.

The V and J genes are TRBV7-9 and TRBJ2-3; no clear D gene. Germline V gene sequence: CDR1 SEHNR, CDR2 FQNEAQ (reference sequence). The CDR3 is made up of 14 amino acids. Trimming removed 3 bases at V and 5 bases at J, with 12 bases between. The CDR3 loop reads CASSLYGPGDTQYF. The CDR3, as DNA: TGTGCCAGCAGCTTGTACGGTCCGGGAGATACGCAGTATTTT.

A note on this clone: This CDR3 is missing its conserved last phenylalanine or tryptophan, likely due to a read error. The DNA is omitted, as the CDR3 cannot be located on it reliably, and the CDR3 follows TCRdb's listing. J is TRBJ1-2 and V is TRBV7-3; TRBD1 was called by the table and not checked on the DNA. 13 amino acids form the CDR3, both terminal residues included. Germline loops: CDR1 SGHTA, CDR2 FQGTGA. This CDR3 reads CASSLKEGRTGPE.

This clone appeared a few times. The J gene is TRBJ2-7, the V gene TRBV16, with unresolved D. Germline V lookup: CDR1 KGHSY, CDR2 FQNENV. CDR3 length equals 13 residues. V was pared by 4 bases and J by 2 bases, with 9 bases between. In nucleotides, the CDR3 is TGTGCCAGCAGCCGCTACAGTCCCTACGAGCAGTACTTC. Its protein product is CASSRYSPYEQYF.

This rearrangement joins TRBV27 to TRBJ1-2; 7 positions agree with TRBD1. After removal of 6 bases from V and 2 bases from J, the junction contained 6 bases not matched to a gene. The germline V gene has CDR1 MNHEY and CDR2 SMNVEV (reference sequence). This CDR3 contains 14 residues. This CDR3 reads CASRPWDSNYGYTF. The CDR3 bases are TGTGCCAGCAGGCCTTGGGACAGCAACTATGGCTACACCTTC.

CDR3 coding DNA: TGTGCCAGCTTACAAGCGAACACCGGGGAGCTGTTTTTT. Protein sequence: CASLQANTGELFF. The chain couples TRBV9 to TRBJ2-2; D unresolved. Looked up from germline, CDR1 is SGDLS and CDR2 is YYNGEE. The V and J ends lost 7 bases and 0 bases respectively, with 7 bases between them. This CDR3 spans 13 amino acids.

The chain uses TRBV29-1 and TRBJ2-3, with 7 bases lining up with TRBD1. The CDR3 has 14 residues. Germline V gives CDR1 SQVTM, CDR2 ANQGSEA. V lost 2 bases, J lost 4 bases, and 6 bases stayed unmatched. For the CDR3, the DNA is TGCAGCGTTGAACGACAGGGATCGCCAGATACGCAGTATTTT. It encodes CSVERQGSPDTQYF.

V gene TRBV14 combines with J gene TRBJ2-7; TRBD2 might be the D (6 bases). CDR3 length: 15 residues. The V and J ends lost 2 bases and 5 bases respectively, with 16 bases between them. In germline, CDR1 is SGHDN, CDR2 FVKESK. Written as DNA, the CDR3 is TGTGCCAGCAGCCAACATCTAGCGAAGGTCGACGAGCAGTACTTC. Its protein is CASSQHLAKVDEQYF.

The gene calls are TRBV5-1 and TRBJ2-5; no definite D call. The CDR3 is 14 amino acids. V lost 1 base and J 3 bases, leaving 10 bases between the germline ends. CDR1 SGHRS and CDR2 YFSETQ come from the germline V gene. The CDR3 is CASSLLGSEETQYF. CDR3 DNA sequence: TGCGCCAGCAGCTTGTTGGGCTCGGAAGAGACCCAGTACTTC.

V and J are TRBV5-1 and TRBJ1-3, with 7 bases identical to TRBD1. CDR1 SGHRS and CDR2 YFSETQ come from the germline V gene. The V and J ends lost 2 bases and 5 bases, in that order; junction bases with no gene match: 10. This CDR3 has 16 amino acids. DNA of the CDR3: TGCGCCAGCAGCTTATTCCACAGGGGATTGCGAAACACCATATATTTT. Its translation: CASSLFHRGLRNTIYF.

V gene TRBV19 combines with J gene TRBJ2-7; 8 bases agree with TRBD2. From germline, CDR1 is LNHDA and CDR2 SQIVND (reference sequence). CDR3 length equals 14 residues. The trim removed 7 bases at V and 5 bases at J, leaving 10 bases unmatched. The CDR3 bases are TGTGCCAGTAACCCCCCCGGACTAGCCCACGAGCAGTACTTC. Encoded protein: CASNPPGLAHEQYF.